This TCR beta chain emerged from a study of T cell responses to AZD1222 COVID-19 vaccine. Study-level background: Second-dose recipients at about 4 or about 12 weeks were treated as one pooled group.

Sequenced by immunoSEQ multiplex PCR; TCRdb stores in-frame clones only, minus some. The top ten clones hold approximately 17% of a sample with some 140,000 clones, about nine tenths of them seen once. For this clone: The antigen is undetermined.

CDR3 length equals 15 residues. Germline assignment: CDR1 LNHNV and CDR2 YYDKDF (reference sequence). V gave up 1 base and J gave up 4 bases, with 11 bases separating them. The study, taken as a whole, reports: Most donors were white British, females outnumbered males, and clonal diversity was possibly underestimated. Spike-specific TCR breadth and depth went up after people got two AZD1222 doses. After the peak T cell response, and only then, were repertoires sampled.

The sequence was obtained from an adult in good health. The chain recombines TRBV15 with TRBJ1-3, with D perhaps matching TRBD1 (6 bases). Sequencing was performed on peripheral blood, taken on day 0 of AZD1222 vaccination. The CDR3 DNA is TGTGCCACCAGCAGAGTCCCAGGGGTCGGAAACACCATATATTTT. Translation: CATSRVPGVGNTIYF.